This T cell receptor (beta chain) was sequenced during a study of control samples from healthy donors and cancer patients. Method: immunoSEQ multiplex PCR; TCRdb's copy keeps in-frame clones and lacks some. The sample records more than 95,000 clones, about 88% being singletons. J lost 6 bases, V lost 2 bases, and 9 bases had no gene match. CDR3 size: 15 residues. Germline V gene sequence: CDR1 MDHEN, CDR2 SYDVKM. J is TRBJ1-1 and V is TRBV28, with 7 nucleotides matching TRBD1. The source of this sequence is a man in his late teens or twenties in good health. Specimen: blood. In DNA, the CDR3 is TGTGCCAGCAGTTTAGATAGGGGGCGGAGGGCTGAAGCTTTCTTT. As protein: CASSLDRGRRAEAFF. Full variable domain (outside the CDR3, taken from reference TRBV28 and TRBJ1-1): DVKVTQSSRYLVKRTGEKVFLECVQDMDHENMFWYRQDPGLGLRLIYFSYDVKMKEKGDIPEGYSVSREKKERFSLILESASTNQTSMYLCASSLDRGRRAEAFFGQGTRLTVV.